Sequencing of this TCR beta chain was carried out in a study of OX40 agonist ivuxolimab in advanced cancers. Some clones are missing from TCRdb's copy, which holds only in-frame ones; the method was immunoSEQ multiplex PCR. Among roughly 44,000 clones listed, around 80% were seen once. The CDR3 contains 14 residues. The V and J genes are TRBV12-2 and TRBJ1-1; TRBD1, the table's D call, was not compared with the DNA. TRBV12-2 corresponds to a pseudogene. The receptor comes from an adult with an advanced solid tumor such as melanoma, head and neck, liver or kidney cancer. The specimen was CD4+ or CD8+ T cells sorted from blood, collected in a trial of the OX40 agonist ivuxolimab. The CDR3 DNA sequence: TGTGCAAGTCGCTTAGGCCCAGATAACACTGAAGCTTTCTTT. It specifies CASRLGPDNTEAFF.